Below, 6 T cell receptor beta chains from the same sample are listed, as sequenced in a study of T cells in Graves' hyperthyroidism and ophthalmopathy. RNA transcripts were the template for amplifying TCR beta CDR3 regions. Researchers ran a first-round RT-PCR on the TCR CDR3 using the HTBI primer set. TCRdb recomputed calls from the multiplex PCR reads with MiXCR, one row per CDR3 protein. The sample records a few hundred thousand distinct CDR3 sequences, about 25% being singletons. Sequenced input: blood. These receptors were collected from a man in his fifties or sixties with Graves' hyperthyroidism.

Ten or more counts support this clonotype. The genes are TRBV20-1 and TRBJ2-3, with D perhaps matching TRBD2 (5 bases). This CDR3 comprises 13 residues. The germline CDR1 and CDR2 sequences are DFQATT and SNEGSKA (reference sequence). Deletions cut 3 bases from V and 6 bases from J, with 13 bases between. The CDR3 sequence: CSARLAFVDTQYF. The CDR3 DNA reads TGCAGTGCTAGGCTAGCTTTTGTTGATACGCAGTATTTT.

V and J are TRBV5-1 and TRBJ2-1, with a weak D call TRBD1 (5 bases). This CDR3 has 13 amino acids. Germline CDR1 reads SGHRS; CDR2 reads YFSETQ. V lost 5 bases to trimming and J lost 15 bases, with 21 bases between them. CDR3 sequence reads: CASRSGKPNLPFF. Written as DNA, the CDR3 is TGCGCCAGCAGATCAGGGAAGCCTAACTTGCCGTTCTTC.

J is TRBJ1-5 and V is TRBV2; D unclear. Trimming took off 6 bases at V and 2 bases at J, with 11 bases between the two ends. CDR1 SNHLY and CDR2 FYNNEI come from the germline V gene. This CDR3 is 14 amino acids long. CDR3 sequence: CASSAVWGNQPQHF. The CDR3 nucleotides read TGTGCCAGCAGCGCAGTTTGGGGCAATCAGCCCCAGCATTTT.

This clonotype has only a few counts. J is TRBJ2-7 and V is TRBV6-2 or TRBV6-3; D gene uncertain. V dropped 8 bases and J dropped 3 bases, with 14 bases sitting between them. CDR1 MNHEY and CDR2 SVGEGT come from the germline V gene. The CDR3 totals 13 residues. This CDR3 is CASVARSHYEQYF. Written as DNA, the CDR3 is TGTGCCAGCGTTGCGCGGAGTCACTACGAGCAGTACTTC.

Comment on this clonotype: Just one base apart from a much larger clone, this may be a read error. J is TRBJ2-7 and V is TRBV7-9; D may be TRBD1 or TRBD2 (5 bases each). The CDR3 runs 13 residues. Trimming took 5 bases from V and 3 from J, leaving 11 bases between them. Germline V gene sequence: CDR1 SEHNR, CDR2 FQNEAQ (reference sequence). The CDR3 loop reads CASSRRDGYEQYF. As DNA, the CDR3 is TGTGCCAGCAGCCGCCGGGACGGCTACGAGCAGTACTTC.

This chain connects TRBV10-2 to TRBJ2-3, with 7 bases fitting TRBD1. Germline V gene data show CDR1 as WSHSY and CDR2 as SAAADI. The length of the CDR3 is 14 residues. The J segment lost 2 bases and the V segment lost 3 bases, leaving 2 bases of the junction unmatched. The CDR3 protein is CASSEGTVTDTQYF. CDR3 coding DNA: TGCGCCAGCAGTGAAGGGACAGTCACAGATACGCAGTATTTT.